This TCR beta chain was sequenced during a study of T-cell reconstitution after alpha-beta-depleted transplantation in children. The study, taken as a whole, reports: The main origin of T-cell counts and diversity one year after transplant was newly produced T cells. Reportedly, alpha-beta T cells present about two months post-transplant originated from several hundred expanded clones of graft origin. Surviving recipient T cells and thymic progenitors accounted for the high day-60 TCRbeta diversity observed in some patients.

Preparing the TCRbeta library involved the use of unique molecular identifiers. TCRdb re-called the PCR reads with MiXCR, one entry per CDR3 protein. The data contain almost 250,000 distinct CDR3 sequences, around 25% of them singletons. In this sample, this clonotype turned up once. What it binds is not known. The source of this sequence is a girl between 2 and 10 years old with Fanconi anemia, due to receive a stem cell transplant. Sequenced here: PBMCs, sampled before TCRalphabeta/CD19-depleted stem cell transplant.

The DNA for the CDR3 is TGTGCCAGCAGCAGACGAAAACTTTCCTACAATGAGCAGTTCTTC. Translated: CASSRRKLSYNEQFF. V gene TRBV21-1 combines with J gene TRBJ2-1. TRBV21-1 is a documented pseudogene. The CDR3 length is 15 residues.